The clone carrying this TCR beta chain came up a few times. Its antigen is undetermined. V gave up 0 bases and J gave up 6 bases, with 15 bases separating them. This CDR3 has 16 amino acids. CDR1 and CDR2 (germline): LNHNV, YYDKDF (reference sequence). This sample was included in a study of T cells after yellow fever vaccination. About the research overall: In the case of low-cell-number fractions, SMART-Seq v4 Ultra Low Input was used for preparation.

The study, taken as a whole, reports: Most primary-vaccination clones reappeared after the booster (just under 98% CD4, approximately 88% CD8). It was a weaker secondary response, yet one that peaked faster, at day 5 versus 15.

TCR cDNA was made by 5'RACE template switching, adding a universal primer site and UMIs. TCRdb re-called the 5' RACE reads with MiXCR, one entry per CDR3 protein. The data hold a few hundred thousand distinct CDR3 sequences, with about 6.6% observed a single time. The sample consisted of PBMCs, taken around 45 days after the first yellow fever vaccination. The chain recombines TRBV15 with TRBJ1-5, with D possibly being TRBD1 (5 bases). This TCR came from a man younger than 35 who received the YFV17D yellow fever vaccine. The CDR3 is CATSRDRTMGVQPQHF. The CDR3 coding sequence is TGTGCCACCAGCAGAGATCGGACCATGGGGGTTCAGCCCCAGCATTTT. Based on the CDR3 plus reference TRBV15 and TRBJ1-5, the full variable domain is DAMVIQNPRYQVTQFGKPVTLSCSQTLNHNVMYWYQQKSSQAPKLLFHYYDKDFNNEADTPDNFQSRRPNTSFCFLDIRSPGLGDTAMYLCATSRDRTMGVQPQHFGDGTRLSIL.